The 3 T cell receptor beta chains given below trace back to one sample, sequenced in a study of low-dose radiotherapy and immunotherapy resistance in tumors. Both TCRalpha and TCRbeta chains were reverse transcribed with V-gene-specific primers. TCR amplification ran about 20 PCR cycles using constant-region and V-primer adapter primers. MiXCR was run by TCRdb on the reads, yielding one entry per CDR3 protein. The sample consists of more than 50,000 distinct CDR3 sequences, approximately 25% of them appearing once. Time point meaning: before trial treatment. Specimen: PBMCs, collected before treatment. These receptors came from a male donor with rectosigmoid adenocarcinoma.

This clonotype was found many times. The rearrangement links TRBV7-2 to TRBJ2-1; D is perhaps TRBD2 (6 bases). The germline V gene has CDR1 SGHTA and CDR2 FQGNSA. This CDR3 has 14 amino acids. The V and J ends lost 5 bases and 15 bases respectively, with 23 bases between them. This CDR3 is CASSLYGTATGRFF. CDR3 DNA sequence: TGTGCCAGCAGCCTCTACGGGACTGCTACTGGGAGGTTCTTC.

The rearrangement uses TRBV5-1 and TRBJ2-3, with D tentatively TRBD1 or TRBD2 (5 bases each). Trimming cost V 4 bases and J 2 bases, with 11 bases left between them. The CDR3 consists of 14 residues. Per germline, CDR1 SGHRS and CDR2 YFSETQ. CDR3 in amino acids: CASSQGPTTDTQYF. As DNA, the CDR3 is TGCGCCAGCAGCCAGGGACCGACCACAGATACGCAGTATTTT.

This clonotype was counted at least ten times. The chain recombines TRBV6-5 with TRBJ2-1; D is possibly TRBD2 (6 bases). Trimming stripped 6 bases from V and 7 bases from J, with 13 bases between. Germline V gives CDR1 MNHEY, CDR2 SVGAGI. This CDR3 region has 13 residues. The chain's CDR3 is CASRRELGNEQFF. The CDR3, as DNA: TGTGCCAGCAGGCGGGAACTGGGGAATGAGCAGTTCTTC.